This T cell receptor beta chain was documented in a study of OX40 agonist ivuxolimab in advanced cancers. Overall study context: Across the patients, intravenous ivuxolimab was delivered every 2 weeks at 0.01 to 10 mg/kg. With a range of roughly 20 to 90, age averaged roughly 60 years, and about 83% were male. The study's findings and limits: Near-lowest levels of clonal expansion characterized partial responders at 0.1-3.0 mg/kg.

As regards this clone: Its target is not known.

The data were produced by immunoSEQ multiplex PCR, yet TCRdb's version contains in-frame clones alone and is incomplete. The sample contains around 25,000 clones, around 84% of which appear only once. V shed 5 bases, J shed 10 bases, and the junction held 12 bases outside the gene matches. The CDR3 consists of 14 residues. Germline-derived CDR1 and CDR2 are SGHNT and YYREEE (reference sequence). The rearrangement links TRBV5-4 to TRBJ2-5, with 9 bases matching TRBD1. This clonotype was obtained from an adult with an advanced solid tumor such as melanoma, head and neck, liver or kidney cancer. Here the sequenced sample was CD4+ or CD8+ T cells sorted from blood, taken in a trial of the OX40 agonist ivuxolimab. CDR3 nucleotide sequence: TGTGCCAGCAGTTCGGGACAGGGCCTGGAGGACCAGTACTTC. Its translation: CASSSGQGLEDQYF.